The 23 T cell receptor beta chains reported below all come from one sample, sequenced in a study of control samples from healthy donors and cancer patients. Produced via immunoSEQ multiplex PCR; TCRdb's table is partial and in-frame only. The data show 100,000 to 150,000 clones, about 93% seen once. The specimen sequenced was blood. The receptors come from a man between 35 and 55 years old in good health.

The J gene is TRBJ2-4, the V gene TRBV1; the DNA was not compared with TRBD2, the D call given in the table. TRBV1 is reported as a pseudogene. The CDR3 runs 21 residues. The CDR3 sequence is CTSSQDWSGGAPGFAKNIQYF. In DNA form, the CDR3 reads TGCACCAGCAGCCAAGATTGGAGCGGGGGGGCCCCGGGCTTCGCCAAAAACATTCAGTACTTC.

The genes are TRBV18 and TRBJ1-5, with D unresolved. Germline loops: CDR1 KGHSH, CDR2 LQKENI. The CDR3 length is 17 residues. V gave up 2 bases and J gave up 0 bases, with 14 bases separating them. The CDR3 DNA follows: TGTGCCAGCTCACCAGAGTTCAGTCTTTATAGCAATCAGCCCCAGCATTTT. Translating it yields CASSPEFSLYSNQPQHF.

This sequence joins TRBV10-2 and TRBJ1-1; D is uncertain. Germline CDR1 reads WSHSY; CDR2 reads SAAADI. The CDR3 is 15 residues long. The V end was cut by 4 bases, the J end by 3 bases, with 15 bases between. The CDR3 bases are TGCGCCAGCAGTGTTCGGAGCCCCAAAGACACTGAAGCTTTCTTT. Translation gives CASSVRSPKDTEAFF.

A single count supports this clone. This rearrangement joins TRBV7-9 to TRBJ2-1; TRBD2 matches 10 bases. The junction had 0 bases not matched to a gene; V was cut back by 3 bases and J by 4 bases. The CDR3 is 14 amino acids. Germline values: CDR1 SEHNR, CDR2 FQNEAQ (reference sequence). CDR3 nucleotide sequence: TGTGCCAGCAGCTTGACTAGCGGGTACAATGAGCAGTTCTTC. Residues: CASSLTSGYNEQFF.

This chain links TRBV6-4 with TRBJ2-3; 12 bases agree with TRBD2. The germline CDR1 and CDR2 sequences are MRHNA and SNTAGT. The CDR3 sequence is 18 residues long. Trimming at V came to 6 bases and at J to 4 bases, leaving 14 bases not matched to a gene. The CDR3, as DNA: TGTGCCAGCAGCCCACTAGCGGGGGGCCTCAGGAGTCCAGATACGCAGTATTTT. Translated: CASSPLAGGLRSPDTQYF.

The chain is built from TRBV4-2 and TRBJ2-3; weak D call: TRBD2 (5 bases). V was pared by 1 base and J by 6 bases, with 8 bases between. CDR3 length equals 13 residues. Germline values: CDR1 LGHNA, CDR2 YNFKEQ. The CDR3 region is CASSQVDYDTQYF. The CDR3 coding sequence is TGTGCCAGCAGCCAAGTTGACTACGATACGCAGTATTTT.

The J gene is TRBJ1-1, the V gene TRBV30; possibly TRBD1 for D (5 bases). The CDR3 totals 13 residues. CDR1 GTSNPN and CDR2 SVGIG come from the germline V gene (reference sequence). The V gene lost 5 bases and the J gene lost 6 bases, with 16 bases spanning the gap. CDR3 sequence: CAWSIPGRSEAFF. Here the CDR3 DNA reads TGTGCCTGGTCAATTCCGGGACGATCTGAAGCTTTCTTT.

This clone came up once. This chain uses TRBV7-2 with TRBJ1-2; D gene unclear. CDR3 length: 14 residues. V was cut by 0 bases and J by 4 bases, with 9 bases left in between. Per the germline V gene, CDR1 is SGHTA and CDR2 is FQGNSA. The CDR3 loop is CASSLASGSYGYTF. The CDR3 coding sequence is TGTGCCAGCAGCTTAGCGTCCGGATCCTATGGCTACACCTTC.

A single count supports this clone. V and J are TRBV5-6 and TRBJ2-1; D not resolved. CDR1 and CDR2 from the germline V gene are SGHDT and YYEEEE. V gave up 1 base and J gave up 4 bases, with 6 bases separating them. The CDR3 consists of 13 residues. CDR3 bases: TGTGCCAGCAGCTTGCTTCGGTACAATGAGCAGTTCTTC. Its translation: CASSLLRYNEQFF.

This chain joins TRBV5-4 and TRBJ2-5; a possible D gene is TRBD2 (5 bases). The germline V and J ends were trimmed by 1 base and 2 bases, with 9 bases remaining between them. Germline values: CDR1 SGHNT, CDR2 YYREEE (reference sequence). This CDR3 has 14 amino acids. The CDR3 protein is CASSLSGIQETQYF. CDR3 sequence (DNA): TGTGCCAGCAGCTTGTCGGGGATACAAGAGACCCAGTACTTC.

In this sample, this clone turned up once. The chain employs TRBV30 and TRBJ2-6; D gene uncertain. The V and J ends lost 8 bases and 2 bases respectively, with 10 bases between them. Germline V gene data show CDR1 as GTSNPN and CDR2 as SVGIG (reference sequence). The CDR3 length is 13 residues. This CDR3 is CAGPKAGANVLTF. CDR3 bases: TGTGCCGGTCCCAAGGCTGGGGCCAACGTCCTGACTTTC.

The rearrangement joins TRBV9 to TRBJ1-4; 7 nucleotides align to TRBD1. J was trimmed by 1 base and V by 0 bases; bases with no gene match: 6. This CDR3 is 17 amino acids long. Germline V gene data show CDR1 as SGDLS and CDR2 as YYNGEE. The CDR3 bases are TGTGCCAGCAGCGTAGGGGAGGGGGCGATAACTAATGAAAAACTGTTTTTT. Residues: CASSVGEGAITNEKLFF.

Comment on this clone: In the same sample, other DNA sequences code for this CDR3. The chain carries TRBV2 and TRBJ2-5; 10 nucleotides align to TRBD1. This CDR3 is 13 amino acids long. Trimming cost V 5 bases and J 5 bases; bases outside gene matches: 2. In germline, CDR1 is SNHLY, CDR2 FYNNEI. The CDR3, as DNA: TGTGCCAGCAGTTCGACAGGGGGCGAGACCCAGTACTTC. Its protein product is CASSSTGGETQYF.

The rearrangement links TRBV6-5 to TRBJ2-1; 7 nucleotides align to TRBD1. Trimming at V came to 8 bases and at J to 3 bases, leaving 7 bases not matched to a gene. Germline-derived CDR1 and CDR2 are MNHEY and SVGAGI. The CDR3 runs 14 residues. This CDR3 reads CASRPGQFYNEQFF. The CDR3 bases are TGTGCCAGCCGACCGGGACAGTTCTACAATGAGCAGTTCTTC.

The gene calls are TRBV29-1 and TRBJ1-1; D is perhaps TRBD1 (5 bases). The germline V gene has CDR1 SQVTM and CDR2 ANQGSEA. The CDR3 is 13 residues long. With 8 bases removed from V and 3 bases from J, the gap between germline ends came to 16 bases. The CDR3 region has the DNA TGCAGCACCGACCGGGGCATCTACACTGAAGCTTTCTTT. Protein product: CSTDRGIYTEAFF.

This clone was counted once. The chain is built from TRBV7-6 and TRBJ2-3; 13 nucleotides match TRBD2. Germline values: CDR1 SGHVS, CDR2 FNYEAQ. This CDR3 region has 16 residues. Unmatched junction bases numbered 14, after V lost 3 bases and J lost 14 bases. CDR3 sequence reads: CASSLGGLAGASILYF. DNA of the CDR3: TGTGCCAGCAGCTTGGGAGGACTAGCGGGGGCTTCGATTCTGTATTTT.

This chain joins TRBV5-1 and TRBJ2-5; a possible D gene is TRBD1 (6 bases). Per germline, CDR1 SGHRS and CDR2 YFSETQ. The CDR3 consists of 14 residues. V gave up 4 bases and J gave up 5 bases, with 15 bases separating them. The CDR3 sequence: CASSAITGRETQYF. The CDR3, as DNA: TGCGCCAGCAGCGCTATCACAGGGCGGGAGACCCAGTACTTC.

As concerns this clone: Additional DNA sequences in this sample encode the identical CDR3. The V and J genes are TRBV7-9 and TRBJ2-3; D call uncertain. Germline V gene lookup returns CDR1 SEHNR and CDR2 FQNEAQ (reference sequence). The CDR3 is 12 residues long. V lost 3 bases and J 1 base, leaving 2 bases between the germline ends. The CDR3 reads CASSLGTDTQYF. DNA of the CDR3: TGTGCCAGCAGCTTGGGCACAGATACGCAGTATTTT.

This chain connects TRBV5-5 to TRBJ2-3; D call uncertain. This CDR3 is 14 amino acids long. V lost 3 bases, J lost 7 bases, and 15 bases lay in between. From germline, CDR1 is SGHKS and CDR2 YYEKEE (reference sequence). The CDR3 DNA sequence: TGTGCCAGCAGCTCTGCCCCCCTCCGCAATACGCAGTATTTT. Its translation: CASSSAPLRNTQYF.

The chain recombines TRBV27 with TRBJ2-7; D is uncertain. The ends were cut back, 2 bases at V and 2 bases at J, with 13 bases in the middle. The CDR3 covers 15 residues. CDR1 is MNHEY, CDR2 SMNVEV, per germline (reference sequence). The CDR3 sequence is CASSLVAQNPYEQYF. As DNA, the CDR3 is TGTGCCAGCAGTTTAGTAGCACAGAACCCCTACGAGCAGTACTTC.

This chain joins TRBV11-3 and TRBJ2-5; D remains unclear. There are 14 residues in the CDR3. Germline assignment: CDR1 SGHNT and CDR2 YENEEA. Trimming shortened V by 5 bases and J by 1 base, and 11 bases separated the two germline ends. CDR3 amino acids: CASSPTGSQETQYF. For the CDR3, the DNA is TGTGCCAGCAGCCCGACGGGCTCCCAAGAGACCCAGTACTTC. The variable domain in full, with the rest retrieved from reference TRBV11-3 and TRBJ2-5, is EAGVVQSPRYKIIEKKQPVAFWCNPISGHNTLYWYLQNLGQGPELLIRYENEEAVDDSQLPKDRFSAERLKGVDSTLKIQPAELGDSAVYLCASSPTGSQETQYFGPGTRLLVL.

This clone appeared once. V and J are TRBV3-1 (or the pseudogene TRBV3-2) and TRBJ2-5; no clear D gene. Germline V gives CDR1 LGHDT, CDR2 YNNKEL (reference sequence). Trimming pared 0 bases from V and 4 bases from J, leaving 9 bases between. The CDR3 length is 14 residues. The CDR3 protein is CASSQDLAGETQYF. In nucleotides, the CDR3 is TGTGCCAGCAGCCAAGATTTGGCAGGAGAGACCCAGTACTTC.

CDR3 bases: TGTGCCAGCACCGATTCTATCTCTGGGTACCAAGAGACCCAGTACTTC. Translation gives CASTDSISGYQETQYF. The genes are TRBV11-2 and TRBJ2-5; D uncertain. CDR3 length: 16 residues. The V end lost 7 bases, the J end lost 0 bases, and 18 bases lay between the germline ends. The V gene's germline CDR1 is SGHAT and CDR2 FQNNGV.